The next 23 T cell receptor beta chains were all read from a single sample in a study of T cell responses to AZD1222 COVID-19 vaccine. Assay used: immunoSEQ multiplex PCR; TCRdb lists only in-frame clones, some missing. The sample lists 90,000 to 150,000 clones, just under 90% occurring once. The sequences come from peripheral blood, collected on day 0 of AZD1222 vaccination. The receptors were sampled from an adult in good health.

This clone occurred once. This chain uses TRBV18 with TRBJ1-1; possibly TRBD1 for D (5 bases). Germline values: CDR1 KGHSH, CDR2 LQKENI. The CDR3 length is 13 residues. Trimming took off 6 bases at V and 3 bases at J, with 11 bases between the two ends. The DNA of the CDR3 is TGTGCCAGCTCCGGGGGGTGGGACACTGAAGCTTTCTTT. Translation gives CASSGGWDTEAFF.

The rearrangement joins TRBV18 to TRBJ2-1; the D gene is possibly TRBD2 (6 bases). The length of the CDR3 is 15 residues. V was clipped by 4 bases and J by 6 bases, with 16 bases between them. Germline V CDR1 and CDR2: KGHSH, LQKENI. This CDR3 reads CASSQNLATLNEQFF. The CDR3 region has the DNA TGTGCCAGCTCACAAAATCTAGCGACCCTCAATGAGCAGTTCTTC.

The chain joins TRBV4-1 to TRBJ1-1, with D possibly being TRBD1 (6 bases). V dropped 0 bases and J dropped 3 bases, with 20 bases sitting between them. The germline V gene has CDR1 MGHRA and CDR2 YSYEKL. CDR3 length: 18 amino acids. CDR3: CASSQEGGGASTDTEAFF. DNA of the CDR3: TGCGCCAGCAGCCAAGAAGGGGGGGGCGCGAGTACGGACACTGAAGCTTTCTTT.

The genes are TRBV29-1 and TRBJ1-2, with 7 nucleotides matching TRBD1. The germline V gene encodes CDR1 SQVTM and CDR2 ANQGSEA. The V and J ends lost 8 bases and 2 bases, in that order; junction bases with no gene match: 17. This CDR3 has 16 amino acids. This CDR3 reads CSLNRDRTKSNYGYTF. The CDR3 nucleotides are TGCAGCCTTAACAGGGACAGAACGAAAAGCAACTATGGCTACACCTTC.

This clone showed up just once. The chain uses TRBV2 and TRBJ1-2; TRBD1 might be the D (6 bases). The ends were cut back, 7 bases at V and 8 bases at J, with 11 bases in the middle. Germline V gene lookup returns CDR1 SNHLY and CDR2 FYNNEI. This CDR3 region has 11 residues. The CDR3 coding sequence is TGTGCCAGCACATACAGGGCCGGCTACACCTTC. This encodes CASTYRAGYTF. Filled out from reference TRBV2 and TRBJ1-2, the complete variable domain reads EPEVTQTPSHQVTQMGQEVILRCVPISNHLYFYWYRQILGQKVEFLVSFYNNEISEKSEIFDDQFSVERPDGSNFTLKIRSTKLEDSAMYFCASTYRAGYTFGSGTRLTVV.

This chain uses TRBV6-1 with TRBJ1-1; no definite D call. V was pared by 6 bases and J by 1 base, with 9 bases between. This CDR3 has 13 amino acids. CDR1 MNHNS and CDR2 SASEGT come from the germline V gene. The CDR3 DNA is TGTGCCAGCAGATCTGACCGGAACACTGAAGCTTTCTTT. Translation gives CASRSDRNTEAFF.

This clone was detected only once. J is TRBJ1-4 and V is TRBV7-2, with 7 bases that match TRBD1. J was trimmed by 4 bases and V by 4 bases; bases with no gene match: 6. The germline V gene encodes CDR1 SGHTA and CDR2 FQGNSA. CDR3 length: 15 amino acids. CDR3 residues: CASSSWTGINEKLFF. In nucleotides, the CDR3 is TGTGCCAGCAGCTCCTGGACAGGCATTAATGAAAAACTGTTTTTT. Full variable domain (outside the CDR3, taken from reference TRBV7-2 and TRBJ1-4): GAGVSQSPSNKVTEKGKDVELRCDPISGHTALYWYRQSLGQGLEFLIYFQGNSAPDKSGLPSDRFSAERTGGSVSTLTIQRTQQEDSAVYLCASSSWTGINEKLFFGSGTQLSVL.

The rearrangement links TRBV10-2 to TRBJ2-3; D possibly uses TRBD1 or TRBD2 (6 bases each). Germline V gene data show CDR1 as WSHSY and CDR2 as SAAADI. The CDR3 length is 15 residues. With 7 bases removed from V and 4 bases from J, the gap between germline ends came to 18 bases. The CDR3 is CASKDGGRPPDTQYF. The CDR3 DNA reads as TGCGCCAGCAAGGACGGGGGCCGGCCCCCAGATACGCAGTATTTT.

V usage is TRBV19 and J usage is TRBJ1-3, with 8 nucleotides matching TRBD1. Germline V lookup: CDR1 LNHDA, CDR2 SQIVND (reference sequence). The CDR3 loop spans 14 amino acids. The junction had 11 bases not matched to a gene; V was cut back by 8 bases and J by 8 bases. The CDR3 bases are TGTGCCAGTGCCGAAGACAGGGGCGCAGACACCATATATTTT. The encoded protein is CASAEDRGADTIYF. Full variable domain (remainder filled in from reference TRBV19 and TRBJ1-3): DGGITQSPKYLFRKEGQNVTLSCEQNLNHDAMYWYRQDPGQGLRLIYYSQIVNDFQKGDIAEGYSVSREKKESFPLTVTSAQKNPTAFYLCASAEDRGADTIYFGEGSWLTVV.

J is TRBJ1-5 and V is TRBV7-2; D gene uncertain. Germline V CDR1 and CDR2: SGHTA, FQGNSA. V was cut by 6 bases and J by 4 bases, with 13 bases left in between. The CDR3 covers 14 residues. CDR3 protein: CASSSKLGNQPQHF. CDR3 sequence (DNA): TGTGCCAGCAGTTCCAAGCTGGGGAATCAGCCCCAGCATTTT. Together with reference TRBV7-2 and TRBJ1-5, the CDR3 gives the full variable domain: GAGVSQSPSNKVTEKGKDVELRCDPISGHTALYWYRQSLGQGLEFLIYFQGNSAPDKSGLPSDRFSAERTGGSVSTLTIQRTQQEDSAVYLCASSSKLGNQPQHFGDGTRLSIL.

Comments on this clone: The sample has other DNA sequences that encode this CDR3 too. The chain joins TRBV19 to TRBJ1-6; the D is unclear. The CDR3 sequence is 14 residues long. Germline lookup yields CDR1 LNHDA and CDR2 SQIVND (reference sequence). The V and J ends lost 3 bases and 0 bases respectively, with 3 bases between them. CDR3 in DNA: TGTGCCAGTAGTATCGCCTCCTATAATTCACCCCTCCACTTT. The encoded protein is CASSIASYNSPLHF.

This chain uses TRBV24-1 with TRBJ1-5, with TRBD1 identical over 8 bases. The trim removed 10 bases at V and 4 bases at J, leaving 5 bases unmatched. Germline CDR1 and CDR2: KGHDR and SFDVKD. CDR3 length: 13 amino acids. The CDR3 loop is CATGDRLNQPQHF. As DNA, the CDR3 is TGTGCCACTGGGGACAGGTTGAATCAGCCCCAGCATTTT.

The genes are TRBV18 and TRBJ1-2; 8 bases are shared with TRBD1. With V trimmed by 6 bases and J by 3 bases, 3 bases remained unmatched. This CDR3 has 13 residues. Germline V lookup: CDR1 KGHSH, CDR2 LQKENI. The CDR3 sequence is CASSVDRDYGYTF. CDR3 sequence (DNA): TGTGCCAGCTCCGTGGACAGGGACTATGGCTACACCTTC.

The chain is built from TRBV15 and TRBJ1-5; TRBD1 might be the D (5 bases). The germline V gene has CDR1 LNHNV and CDR2 YYDKDF (reference sequence). The CDR3 sequence is 14 residues long. The V gene lost 0 bases and the J gene lost 9 bases, with 12 bases spanning the gap. The DNA for the CDR3 is TGTGCCACCAGCAGAGAGAGAACAGGAGGGCCCCAGCATTTT. Encoded protein: CATSRERTGGPQHF.

V and J are TRBV27 and TRBJ1-4; TRBD1 might be the D (6 bases). This CDR3 has 16 amino acids. Germline V gene data show CDR1 as MNHEY and CDR2 as SMNVEV (reference sequence). V lost 3 bases and J lost 8, with 19 bases in between. Written as DNA, the CDR3 is TGTGCCAGCAGTTTCATCGCCGACAGGCCAGGGGAAAAACTGTTTTTT. Protein sequence: CASSFIADRPGEKLFF.

The chain employs TRBV19 and TRBJ2-4, with a weak D call TRBD2 (5 bases). V dropped 3 bases and J dropped 1 base, with 19 bases sitting between them. Looked up from germline, CDR1 is LNHDA and CDR2 is SQIVND (reference sequence). The CDR3 is made up of 18 amino acids. The CDR3 region is CASSMDPGARGAKNIQYF. CDR3 bases: TGTGCCAGTAGTATGGACCCCGGTGCCCGGGGTGCCAAAAACATTCAGTACTTC.

The rearrangement joins TRBV7-9 to TRBJ1-4; D uncertain. The CDR3 extends over 13 amino acids. Trimming left V 6 bases short and J 4 bases short, with 9 bases between. Germline V gene lookup returns CDR1 SEHNR and CDR2 FQNEAQ (reference sequence). CDR3 nucleotides: TGTGCCAGCAGTAGAGGGTTTAATGAAAAACTGTTTTTT. It encodes CASSRGFNEKLFF.

The gene calls are TRBV30 and TRBJ1-6, with a weak D call TRBD1 (6 bases). This CDR3 is built from 13 residues. Germline V gives CDR1 GTSNPN, CDR2 SVGIG (reference sequence). The germline V and J ends were trimmed by 4 bases and 10 bases, with 14 bases remaining between them. CDR3 nucleotides: TGTGCCTGGACAAGGACAGCAAGATCACCCCTCCACTTT. It yields the protein CAWTRTARSPLHF.

This sequence joins TRBV5-8 and TRBJ2-3; TRBD1 is a possible D gene (5 bases). Germline V gene sequence: CDR1 SGHTS, CDR2 YDEGEE. This CDR3 spans 17 amino acids. V lost 4 bases to trimming and J lost 0 bases, with 18 bases between them. CDR3 bases: TGTGCCAGCAGCCCGGTCGGTTGGGGCAATAGCACAGATACGCAGTATTTT. This translates into CASSPVGWGNSTDTQYF.

The rearrangement uses TRBV7-7 and TRBJ2-3, with TRBD2 identical over 8 bases. From germline, CDR1 is SSHAT and CDR2 FNYEAQ (reference sequence). CDR3 size: 18 residues. The junction had 13 bases not matched to a gene; V was cut back by 5 bases and J by 0 bases. The CDR3 is CASSPGAGGTLSTDTQYF. CDR3 sequence (DNA): TGTGCCAGCAGCCCCGGGGCGGGGGGCACCCTAAGCACAGATACGCAGTATTTT. Full variable domain (rest looked up from reference TRBV7-7 and TRBJ2-3): GAGVSQSPRYKVTKRGQDVTLRCDPISSHATLYWYQQALGQGPEFLTYFNYEAQPDKSGLPSDRFSAERPEGSISTLTIQRTEQRDSAMYRCASSPGAGGTLSTDTQYFGPGTRLTVL.

The genes are TRBV6-5 and TRBJ2-3, with unresolved D. Per germline, CDR1 MNHEY and CDR2 SVGAGI. The CDR3 sequence is 13 residues long. V was trimmed by 7 bases and J by 0 bases, leaving 8 bases between them. CDR3 DNA sequence: TGTGCCAGCAATTTCGAGAGCACAGATACGCAGTATTTT. Translation gives CASNFESTDTQYF.

This rearrangement joins TRBV3-1 (or the pseudogene TRBV3-2) to TRBJ1-5; TRBD1 is a possible D gene (5 bases). V shed 3 bases and J shed 7 bases, with 13 bases lying between them. The CDR3 is made up of 14 amino acids. Germline CDR1 reads LGHDT; CDR2 reads YNNKEL (reference sequence). This chain's CDR3 is CASSHRQGGQPQHF. CDR3 sequence (DNA): TGTGCCAGCAGCCACCGGCAGGGAGGGCAGCCCCAGCATTTT.

CDR3 residues: CASTGGNSNQPQHF. The CDR3 DNA follows: TGTGCCAGCACGGGGGGAAATAGCAATCAGCCCCAGCATTTT. V is TRBV6-6 and J is TRBJ1-5; D is perhaps TRBD1 (5 bases). V was shortened by 7 bases and J by 0 bases, with 10 bases between the two germline ends. CDR3 length: 14 amino acids. The germline gives CDR1 MNHNY, CDR2 SVGAGI (reference sequence).